This T cell receptor (beta chain) is from a study of vaccination and CD4 T cells after COVID-19 (dated by TCRdb to between 2020 and 2023). As for the study more broadly: The convalescent cohort included six males and four females, with two Hispanic individuals, seven Caucasians, two Asians and one multiracial person. Post-COVID blood samples were collected from convalescent patients a median of roughly 100 days after diagnosis, with a range of about 30 to 170 days. Two doses of either the Pfizer-BioNTech BNT162b2 vaccine (n=8) or the Moderna mRNA-1273 vaccine (n=2) were administered to participants. The spike-specific CD4+ TCR repertoire was compared before and after mRNA vaccination in under 11 COVID-19 convalescent patients and a handful of infection-naive healthy vaccine recipients. Overlapping spike peptide pools from SARS-CoV-2 and from the common cold coronaviruses HCoV-NL63, HCoV-OC43 and HCoV-229E were used as culture stimuli. As controls, cultures received a CEFX viral epitope pool (the positive control), an HIV-1 Nef peptide pool (the negative control), or no peptide at all. Post-vaccine blood samples were obtained a median of about 72 days after the second vaccine dose, with a range of roughly 13 to 250 days.

Relative to germline, V is missing 6 bases and J is missing 7 bases, with 12 bases of the junction outside any gene match. Counted from cysteine to phenylalanine, this CDR3 has 16 amino acids. Only CDR3 DNA is held: 48 bases, read in frame from base 1. The germline V gene provides CDR1 MNHNS and CDR2 SASEGT. Interpreted using the paper, the treatment or condition label stands for: approximately 11-day PBMC culture with coronavirus spike peptide pools or control peptides (ViraFEST assay). The ViraFEST assay was used in the study, in which antigen-specific T cells were expanded with peptide pools and expanded clonotypes were subsequently identified by TCR sequencing. Negative nucleocapsid antibody tests taken both before and after vaccination confirmed that the healthy vaccine recipients had no prior SARS-CoV-2 infection. Under 2.5 million PBMCs per well were cultured in IMDM with approximately 4.9% human AB serum and about 9.2 IU/ml IL-2, plus 10 ug/ml peptide pools. Half of the culture medium was replaced with fresh IL-2-containing medium on days 3 and 7. After less than 12 days of culture, CD4+ T cells were isolated by negative selection using the EasySep CD4+ T cell isolation kit. PBMCs were separated from whole blood using Ficoll-Paque Plus gradient centrifugation and then either used fresh or cryopreserved at -140C. Culture conditions were generally each tested in triplicate wells.

A single count supports this clonotype. It has no known antigen specificity. Base qualities are not provided; no much larger clone lies one nucleotide away. Support from one read is weak. Points the paper makes about the study in general: In convalescent patients, a median around 89% of post-vaccine SARS-CoV-2-reactive clones were detected only after vaccination, suggesting vaccine-specific priming. Of the vaccine-specific clones found in convalescent patients, nearly all (304 of 307) were mono-reactive for SARS-CoV-2 spike instead of being cross-reactive with common cold coronaviruses. The number of convalescent patients in the study was relatively small, and the study did not examine early timepoints following natural infection. Although the median number of SARS-CoV-2-reactive clonotypes went up from roughly 20 after infection to some 38 after vaccination, the increase was not significant.

Library creation used PCR. TCR sequencing of DNA from cultured CD4+ T cells used the Oncomine TCR Beta short-read assay at the Johns Hopkins FTIC core. Genomic DNA was extracted from the cultured CD4+ T cells with the QIAamp micro DNA kit. Oncomine TCR Beta libraries from cultured CD4+ T cells were pooled using unique dual indexes and sequenced on an Illumina iSeq 100. In the original analysis: Non-productive sequences were removed, and CDR3s that did not start with C, did not end with F or W, or were shorter than 7 amino acids were discarded. Antigen-specific clonotypes were identified with the MANAFEST web application by comparing peptide-stimulated wells with reference and other culture wells. For a clone to be called positive, the clone needed an FDR below 0.05, an odds ratio above 5, and a productive frequency above 0.1% in at least two of three replicate wells. A clonotype was classed as cross-reactive if the clonotype showed significant expansion both in SARS-CoV-2 spike wells and in at least one common cold coronavirus spike condition. Similarity between CDR3 sequences was evaluated in R version 3.6.1 using Levenshtein distances (stringdist) and unrooted phylogenetic trees (ape). The raw public data were reprocessed by TCRdb itself: fastp quality trimming at Q25, MiXCR clonotype calling, in-frame beta chains only. All rows with the same CDR3 protein become a single entry with the most common DNA and genes. TCRdb, not the authors, supplied the V and J calls. The sample table lists around 26,000 distinct CDR3 sequences, roughly 50% of them with a count of one. The ten largest clones represent approximately 28% of the sample.

This receptor was obtained from a human donor who received a COVID-19 vaccine. The V gene is TRBV6-1 and the J gene is TRBJ2-7; a stretch of 13 junction bases matches TRBD2. The specimen was CD4+ T cells from blood, cultured in vitro, collected before SARS-CoV-2 vaccination. CDR3 reads: CASRENGLAGVGEQYF. In nucleotide form, the sequence is TGTGCCAGCAGGGAAAATGGACTAGCGGGGGTTGGGGAGCAGTACTTC.